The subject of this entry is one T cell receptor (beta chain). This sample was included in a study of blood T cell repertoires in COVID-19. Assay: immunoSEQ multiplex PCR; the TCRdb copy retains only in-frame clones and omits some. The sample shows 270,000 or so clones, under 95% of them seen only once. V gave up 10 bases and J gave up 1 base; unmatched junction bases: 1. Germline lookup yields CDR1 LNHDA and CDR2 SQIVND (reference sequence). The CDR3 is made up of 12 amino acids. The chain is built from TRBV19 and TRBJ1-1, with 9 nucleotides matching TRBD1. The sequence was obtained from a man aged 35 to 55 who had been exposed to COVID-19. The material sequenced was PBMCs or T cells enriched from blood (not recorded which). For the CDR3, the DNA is TGTGCCACGGGACAGGGGAACACTGAAGCTTTCTTT. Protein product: CATGQGNTEAFF.